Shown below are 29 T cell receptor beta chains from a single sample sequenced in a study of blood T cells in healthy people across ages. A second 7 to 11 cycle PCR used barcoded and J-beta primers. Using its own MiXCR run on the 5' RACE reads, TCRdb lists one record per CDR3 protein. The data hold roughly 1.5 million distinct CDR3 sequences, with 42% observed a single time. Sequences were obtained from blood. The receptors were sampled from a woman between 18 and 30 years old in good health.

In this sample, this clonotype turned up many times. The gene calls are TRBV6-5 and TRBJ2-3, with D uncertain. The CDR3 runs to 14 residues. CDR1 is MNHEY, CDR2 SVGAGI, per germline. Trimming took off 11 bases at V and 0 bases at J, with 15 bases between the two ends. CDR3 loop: CAVRRSISTDTQYF. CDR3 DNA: TGTGCCGTCCGTCGGAGTATTAGCACAGATACGCAGTATTTT.

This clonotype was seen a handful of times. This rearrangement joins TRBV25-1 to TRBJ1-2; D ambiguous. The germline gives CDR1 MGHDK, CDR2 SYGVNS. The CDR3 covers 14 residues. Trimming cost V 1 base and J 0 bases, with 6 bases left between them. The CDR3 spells CASSEWAANYGYTF. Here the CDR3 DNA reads TGTGCCAGCAGTGAATGGGCAGCTAACTATGGCTACACCTTC.

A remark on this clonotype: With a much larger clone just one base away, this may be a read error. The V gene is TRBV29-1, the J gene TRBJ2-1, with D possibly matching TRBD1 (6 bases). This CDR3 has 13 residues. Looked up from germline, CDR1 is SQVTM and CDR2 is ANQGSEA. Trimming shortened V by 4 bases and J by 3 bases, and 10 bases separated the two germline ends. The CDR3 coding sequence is TGCAGCGTTGGGCAGGGGATCTACAATGAGCAGTTCTTC. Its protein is CSVGQGIYNEQFF.

CDR3 loop: CASSEVRSYNEQFF. In DNA form, the CDR3 reads TGTGCCAGCAGTGAAGTCCGATCCTACAATGAGCAGTTCTTC. This chain joins TRBV2 and TRBJ2-1; D is uncertain. The V and J ends lost 1 base and 1 base respectively, with 5 bases between them. The CDR3 extends over 14 amino acids. Germline CDR1 is SNHLY and CDR2 is FYNNEI.

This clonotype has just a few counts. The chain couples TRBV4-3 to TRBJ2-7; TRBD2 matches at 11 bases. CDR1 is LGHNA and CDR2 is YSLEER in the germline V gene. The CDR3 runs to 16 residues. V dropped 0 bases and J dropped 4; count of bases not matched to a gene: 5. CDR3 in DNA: TGCGCCAGCAGCCAAGATAGCGGGAGGGCCCCTTACGAGCAGTACTTC. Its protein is CASSQDSGRAPYEQYF.

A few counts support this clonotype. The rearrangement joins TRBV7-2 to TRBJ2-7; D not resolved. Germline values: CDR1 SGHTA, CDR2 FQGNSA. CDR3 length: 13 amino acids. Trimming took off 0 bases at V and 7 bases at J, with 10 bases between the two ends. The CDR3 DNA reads TGTGCCAGCAGCTTAGCCAGCGTGAATGAGCAGTACTTC. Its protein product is CASSLASVNEQYF.

This chain's CDR3 is CASSLFGTGTYEQYF. In nucleotides, the CDR3 is TGTGCCAGCAGTTTATTCGGGACGGGAACCTACGAGCAGTACTTC. The J gene is TRBJ2-7, the V gene TRBV28, with D perhaps assigned TRBD1 or TRBD2 (5 bases each). The CDR3 totals 15 residues. The germline gives CDR1 MDHEN, CDR2 SYDVKM. Trimming removed 1 base from V and 2 bases from J, with 12 bases in between.

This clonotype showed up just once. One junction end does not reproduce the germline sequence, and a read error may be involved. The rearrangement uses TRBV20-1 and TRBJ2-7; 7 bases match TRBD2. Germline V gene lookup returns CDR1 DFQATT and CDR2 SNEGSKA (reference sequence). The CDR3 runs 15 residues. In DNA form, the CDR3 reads TGCGGTGCTAGAGATCACAAACGGGACTACTACGAGCAGTACTTC. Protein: CGARDHKRDYYEQYF.

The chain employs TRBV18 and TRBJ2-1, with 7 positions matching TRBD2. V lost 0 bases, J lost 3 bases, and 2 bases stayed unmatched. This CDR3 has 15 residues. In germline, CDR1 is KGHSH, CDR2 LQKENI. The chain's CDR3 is CASSPPGGDYNEQFF. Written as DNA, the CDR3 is TGTGCCAGCTCACCACCGGGGGGGGACTACAATGAGCAGTTCTTC.

CDR3 sequence (DNA): TGTGCCAGCAGTGAAGAAGGGGGGATTTCCTACAATGAGCAGTTCTTC. This encodes CASSEEGGISYNEQFF. The chain uses TRBV25-1 and TRBJ2-1; D possibly matches TRBD1 or TRBD2 (6 bases each). From germline, CDR1 is MGHDK and CDR2 SYGVNS. The V and J ends lost 2 bases and 1 base respectively, with 12 bases between them. The CDR3 extends over 16 amino acids.

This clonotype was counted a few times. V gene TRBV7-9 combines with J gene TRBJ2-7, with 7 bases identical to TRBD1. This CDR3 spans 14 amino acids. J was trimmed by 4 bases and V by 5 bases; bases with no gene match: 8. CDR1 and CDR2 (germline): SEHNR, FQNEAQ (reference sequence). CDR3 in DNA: TGTGCCAGCAGCCCTCCGGGACAGCAATACGAGCAGTACTTC. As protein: CASSPPGQQYEQYF.

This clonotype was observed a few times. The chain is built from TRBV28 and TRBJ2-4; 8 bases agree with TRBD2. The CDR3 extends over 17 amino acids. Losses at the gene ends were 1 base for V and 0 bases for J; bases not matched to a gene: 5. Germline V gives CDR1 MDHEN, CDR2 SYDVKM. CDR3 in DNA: TGTGCCAGCAGTTTATCCATCGGGAGGGAAGCCAAAAACATTCAGTACTTC. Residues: CASSLSIGREAKNIQYF.

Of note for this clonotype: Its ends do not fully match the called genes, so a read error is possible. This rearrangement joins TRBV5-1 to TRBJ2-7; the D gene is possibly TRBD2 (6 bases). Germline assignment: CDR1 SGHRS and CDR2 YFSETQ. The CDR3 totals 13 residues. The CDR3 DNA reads TGCGCCAGCAGCATAGCGGTGGGGTACGGGCAGTACTTC. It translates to CASSIAVGYGQYF.

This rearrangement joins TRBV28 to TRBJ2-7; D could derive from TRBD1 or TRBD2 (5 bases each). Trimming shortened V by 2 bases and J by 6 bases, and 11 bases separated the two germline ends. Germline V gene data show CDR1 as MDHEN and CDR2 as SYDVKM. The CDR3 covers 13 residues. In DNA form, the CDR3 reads TGTGCCAGCAGTTTAGGGACCCAGGGCGAGCAGTACTTC. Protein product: CASSLGTQGEQYF.

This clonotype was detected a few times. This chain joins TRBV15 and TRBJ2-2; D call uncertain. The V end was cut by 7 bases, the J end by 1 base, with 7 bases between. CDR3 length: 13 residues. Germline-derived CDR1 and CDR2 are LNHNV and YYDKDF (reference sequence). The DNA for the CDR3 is TGTGCCACCATGCGGCTGAACACCGGGGAGCTGTTTTTT. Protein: CATMRLNTGELFF.

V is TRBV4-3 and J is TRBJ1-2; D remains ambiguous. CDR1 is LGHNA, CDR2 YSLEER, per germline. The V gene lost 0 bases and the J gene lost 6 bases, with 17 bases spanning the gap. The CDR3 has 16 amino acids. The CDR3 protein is CASSQDAQSRLDGYTF. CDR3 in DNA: TGCGCCAGCAGCCAAGATGCCCAGTCCCGGTTAGATGGCTACACCTTC.

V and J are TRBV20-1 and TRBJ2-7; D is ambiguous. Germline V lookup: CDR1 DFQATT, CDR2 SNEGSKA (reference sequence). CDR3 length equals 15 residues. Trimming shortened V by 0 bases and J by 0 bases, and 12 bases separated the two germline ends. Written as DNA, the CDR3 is TGCAGTGCTAGAGATGAGGAACTGGCCTCCTACGAGCAGTACTTC. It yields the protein CSARDEELASYEQYF.

The CDR3: CASSLGASGQETQFF. CDR3 sequence (DNA): TGTGCCAGCAGCCTGGGGGCTAGCGGCCAAGAGACCCAGTTCTTC. V gene TRBV4-2 combines with J gene TRBJ2-5; tentative D call: TRBD2 (7 bases). The J call is uncertain, as TRBJ2-1 better fits the DNA end. The germline CDR1 and CDR2 sequences are LGHNA and YNFKEQ. The CDR3 is 15 residues long.

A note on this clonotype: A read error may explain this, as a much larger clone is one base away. In DNA form, the CDR3 reads TGCGCCAACAGCTTATCCGGGAGTGGCGACGAGCAGTACTTC. It codes for CANSLSGSGDEQYF. The chain is built from TRBV5-1 and TRBJ2-7, with D perhaps TRBD2 (6 bases). This CDR3 contains 14 residues. From germline, CDR1 is SGHRS and CDR2 YFSETQ.

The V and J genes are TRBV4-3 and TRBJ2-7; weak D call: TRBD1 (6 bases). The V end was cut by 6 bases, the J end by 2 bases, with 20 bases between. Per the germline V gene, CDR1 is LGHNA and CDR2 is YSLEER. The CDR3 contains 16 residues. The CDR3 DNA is TGCGCCAGCAGTACAGGGTCCCGGCGATACCCCTACGAGCAGTACTTC. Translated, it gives CASSTGSRRYPYEQYF.

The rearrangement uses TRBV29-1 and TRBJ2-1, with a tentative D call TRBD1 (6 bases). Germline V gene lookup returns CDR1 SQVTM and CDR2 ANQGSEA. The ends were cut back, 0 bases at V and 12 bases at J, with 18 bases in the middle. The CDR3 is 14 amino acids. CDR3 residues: CSVEDRQGRRGQFF. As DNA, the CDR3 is TGCAGCGTTGAAGATCGGCAGGGGCGACGTGGGCAGTTCTTC.

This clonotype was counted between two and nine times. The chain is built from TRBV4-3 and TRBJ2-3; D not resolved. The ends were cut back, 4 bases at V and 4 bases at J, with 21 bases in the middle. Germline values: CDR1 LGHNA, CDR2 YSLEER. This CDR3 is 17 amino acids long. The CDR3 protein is CASSRFPPGSSADTQYF. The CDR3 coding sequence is TGCGCCAGCAGCCGCTTCCCCCCGGGTAGCAGCGCAGATACGCAGTATTTT.

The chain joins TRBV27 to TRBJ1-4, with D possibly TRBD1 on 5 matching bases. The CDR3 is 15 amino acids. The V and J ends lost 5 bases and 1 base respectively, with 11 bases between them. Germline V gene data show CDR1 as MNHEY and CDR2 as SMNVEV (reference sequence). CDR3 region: CASSPRQRTNEKLFF. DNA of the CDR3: TGTGCCAGCAGTCCCAGACAGCGAACTAATGAAAAACTGTTTTTT.

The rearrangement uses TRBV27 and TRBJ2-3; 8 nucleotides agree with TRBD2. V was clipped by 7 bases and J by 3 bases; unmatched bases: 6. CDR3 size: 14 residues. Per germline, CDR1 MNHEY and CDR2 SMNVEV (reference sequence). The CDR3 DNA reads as TGTGCCAGCAAGCTCCAGCGGGAGACAGATACGCAGTATTTT. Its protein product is CASKLQRETDTQYF.

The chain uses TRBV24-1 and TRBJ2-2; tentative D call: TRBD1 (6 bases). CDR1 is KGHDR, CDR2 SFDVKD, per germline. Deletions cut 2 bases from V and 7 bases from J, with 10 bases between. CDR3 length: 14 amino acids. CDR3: CATSDYRVDGELFF. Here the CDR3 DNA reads TGTGCCACCAGTGATTACAGGGTAGACGGGGAGCTGTTTTTT.

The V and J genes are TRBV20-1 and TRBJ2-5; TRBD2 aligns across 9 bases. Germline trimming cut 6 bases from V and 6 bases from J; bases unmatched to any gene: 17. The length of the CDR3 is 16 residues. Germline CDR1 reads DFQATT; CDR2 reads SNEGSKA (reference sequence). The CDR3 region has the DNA TGCAGTGCCTCCTACTGGGCGGGAGGGAGTAGGAAGACCCAGTACTTC. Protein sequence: CSASYWAGGSRKTQYF.

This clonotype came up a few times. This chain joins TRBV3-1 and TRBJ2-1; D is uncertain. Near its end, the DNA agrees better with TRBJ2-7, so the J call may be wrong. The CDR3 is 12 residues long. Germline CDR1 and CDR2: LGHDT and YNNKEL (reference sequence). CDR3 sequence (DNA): TGTGCCAGCAGCCAAACCGACAACGAGCAGTACTTC. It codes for CASSQTDNEQYF.

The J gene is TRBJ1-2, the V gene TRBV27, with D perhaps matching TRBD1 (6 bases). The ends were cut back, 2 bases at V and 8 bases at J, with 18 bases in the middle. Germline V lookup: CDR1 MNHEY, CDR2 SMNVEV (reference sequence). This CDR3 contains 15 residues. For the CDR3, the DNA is TGTGCCAGCAGTTTAAAGGGGGGCCGGTCAAAGGGCTACACCTTC. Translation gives CASSLKGGRSKGYTF.

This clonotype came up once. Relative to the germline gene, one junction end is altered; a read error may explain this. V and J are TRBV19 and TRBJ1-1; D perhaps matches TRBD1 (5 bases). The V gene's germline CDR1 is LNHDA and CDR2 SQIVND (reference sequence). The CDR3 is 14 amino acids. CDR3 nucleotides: TGTGCCAGTAGTATAGTAGGTCTGGACACTAAAGCTTTCTTT. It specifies CASSIVGLDTKAFF.